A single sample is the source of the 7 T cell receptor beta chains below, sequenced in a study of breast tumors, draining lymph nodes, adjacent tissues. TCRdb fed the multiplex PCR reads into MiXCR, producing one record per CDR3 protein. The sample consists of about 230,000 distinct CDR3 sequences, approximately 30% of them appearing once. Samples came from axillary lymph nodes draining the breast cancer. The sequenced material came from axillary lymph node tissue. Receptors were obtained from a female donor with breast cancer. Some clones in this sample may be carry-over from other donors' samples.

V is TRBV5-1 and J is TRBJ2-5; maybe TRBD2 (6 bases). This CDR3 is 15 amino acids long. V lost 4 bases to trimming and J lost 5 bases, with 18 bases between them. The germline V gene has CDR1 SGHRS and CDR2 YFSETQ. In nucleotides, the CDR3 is TGCGCCAGCAGCCCACAAGGACTACGTCACGAGACCCAGTACTTC. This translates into CASSPQGLRHETQYF.

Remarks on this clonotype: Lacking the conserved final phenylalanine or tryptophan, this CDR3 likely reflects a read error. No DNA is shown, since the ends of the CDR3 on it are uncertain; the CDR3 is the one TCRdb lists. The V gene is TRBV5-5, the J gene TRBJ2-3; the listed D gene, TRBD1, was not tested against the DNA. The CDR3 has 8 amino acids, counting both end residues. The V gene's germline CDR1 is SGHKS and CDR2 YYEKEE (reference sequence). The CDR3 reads CASSLVAG.

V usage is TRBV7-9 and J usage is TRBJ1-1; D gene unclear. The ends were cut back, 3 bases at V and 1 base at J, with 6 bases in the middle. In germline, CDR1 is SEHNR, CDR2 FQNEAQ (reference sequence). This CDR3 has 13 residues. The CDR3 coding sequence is TGTGCCAGCAGCTTGCACGGGAACACTGAAGCTTTCTTT. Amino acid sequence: CASSLHGNTEAFF.

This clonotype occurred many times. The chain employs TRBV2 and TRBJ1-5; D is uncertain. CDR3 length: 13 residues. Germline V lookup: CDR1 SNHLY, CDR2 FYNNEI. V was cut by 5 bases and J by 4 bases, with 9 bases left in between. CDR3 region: CASSPESNQPQHF. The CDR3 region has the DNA TGTGCCAGCAGTCCGGAATCAAATCAGCCCCAGCATTTT. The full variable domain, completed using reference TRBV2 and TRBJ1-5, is EPEVTQTPSHQVTQMGQEVILRCVPISNHLYFYWYRQILGQKVEFLVSFYNNEISEKSEIFDDQFSVERPDGSNFTLKIRSTKLEDSAMYFCASSPESNQPQHFGDGTRLSIL.

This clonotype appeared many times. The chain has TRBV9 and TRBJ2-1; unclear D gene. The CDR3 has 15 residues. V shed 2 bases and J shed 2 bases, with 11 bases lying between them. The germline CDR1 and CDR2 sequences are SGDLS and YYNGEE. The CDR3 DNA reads TGTGCCAGCAGCGTCCAAGGGTTCGCCTACAATGAGCAGTTCTTC. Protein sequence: CASSVQGFAYNEQFF.

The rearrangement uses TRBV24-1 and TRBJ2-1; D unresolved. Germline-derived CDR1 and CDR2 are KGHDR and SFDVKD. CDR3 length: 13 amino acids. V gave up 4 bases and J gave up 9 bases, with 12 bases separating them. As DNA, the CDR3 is TGTGCCACCAGTGACCCTGTCTATTTTGAGCAGTTCTTC. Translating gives CATSDPVYFEQFF.

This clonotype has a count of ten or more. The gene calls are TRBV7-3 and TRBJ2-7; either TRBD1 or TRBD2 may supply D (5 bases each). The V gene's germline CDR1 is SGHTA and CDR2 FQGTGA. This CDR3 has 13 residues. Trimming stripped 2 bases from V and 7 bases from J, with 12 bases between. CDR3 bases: TGTGCCAGCAGCTTAGGGGGTCGAGGGGAGCAGTACTTC. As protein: CASSLGGRGEQYF.